A selection of T cell receptor beta chains follows, all from one sample in a study of beta chain features in type 1 diabetes. Using immunoSEQ multiplex PCR, the repertoire was profiled, and TCRdb retains in-frame clones only, with some absent. The sample records 150,000 to 190,000 clones, about a tenth being singletons. The sample consisted of central memory CD4+ T cells from blood. These TCRs come from a man aged 25-45 years with type 1 diabetes. Both conserved end residues are part of each CDR3. The D gene is left open where the match is weak. Where a row states a size, it is once, few, many or the class of an expanded clone; other rows omit it.

CDR3 length	clone size	V gene	D gene	J gene	CDR3 protein	CDR3 DNA
16	-	TRBV11-1	TRBD2	TRBJ2-2	CASSSTGLVNTGELFF	TGTGCCAGCAGCTCAACGGGACTAGTAAACACCGGGGAGCTGTTTTTT
14	-	TRBV18	TRBD1	TRBJ2-7	CASSPGTGGYEQYF	TGTGCCAGCTCACCTGGGACAGGGGGTTACGAGCAGTACTTC
13	few	TRBV25-1	-	TRBJ1-5	CASSPGMDQPQHF	TGTGCCAGCAGTCCAGGGATGGATCAGCCCCAGCATTTT
16	few	TRBV7-8	TRBD2	TRBJ2-1	CASNIPASGKYNEQFF	TGTGCCAGCAACATTCCGGCTAGCGGGAAATACAATGAGCAGTTCTTC
14	few	TRBV15	TRBD1	TRBJ2-7	CATSSRGPGYEQYF	TGTGCCACCAGCTCCAGGGGGCCAGGGTACGAGCAGTACTTC
14	-	TRBV10-3	-	TRBJ2-1	CAISPGTVSSEQFF	TGTGCCATCAGCCCTGGGACTGTCTCTTCTGAGCAGTTCTTC
17	-	TRBV30	-	TRBJ2-2	CAWSVDGWASDTGELFF	TGTGCCTGGAGTGTAGACGGTTGGGCGTCGGACACCGGGGAGCTGTTTTTT
13	-	TRBV30	-	TRBJ2-7	CAWSLQERYEQYF	TGTGCCTGGAGTTTACAGGAACGGTACGAGCAGTACTTC
15	-	TRBV5-1	TRBD2	TRBJ2-1	CATTRLAGEGNEQFF	TGCGCCACCACAAGACTAGCGGGAGAGGGGAATGAGCAGTTCTTC
13	-	TRBV28	-	TRBJ2-7	CASSFTVRYEQYF	TGTGCCAGCAGTTTTACGGTCCGCTACGAGCAGTACTTC
16	-	TRBV7-9	-	TRBJ1-3	CASSLDWGRGGNTIYF	TGTGCCAGCAGCTTAGATTGGGGGCGCGGTGGAAACACCATATATTTT
19	-	TRBV28	-	TRBJ2-6	CASSHRQGYLFSGANVLTF	TGTGCCAGCAGTCACCGGCAGGGATACCTTTTCTCTGGGGCCAACGTCCTGACCTTC
14	-	TRBV14	TRBD1	TRBJ1-1	CASSLNRGGTEAFF	TGTGCCAGCAGCCTCAACAGGGGTGGGACTGAAGCTTTCTTT
14	few	TRBV11-2	-	TRBJ1-1	CASSLGRGNTEAFF	TGTGCCAGCAGTCTAGGTCGAGGGAACACTGAAGCTTTCTTT
19	few	TRBV7-9	TRBD1	TRBJ1-5	CASSLPLYRGPYSNQPQHF	TGTGCCAGCAGCTTACCCTTGTACAGGGGACCGTATAGCAATCAGCCCCAGCATTTT
15	-	TRBV9	-	TRBJ2-5	CASSVRGYEIETQYF	TGTGCCAGCAGCGTAAGAGGGTATGAAATAGAGACCCAGTACTTC
14	-	TRBV7-2	TRBD1	TRBJ1-1	CASSFLTGGGEAFF	TGTGCCAGCAGCTTTTTAACAGGGGGGGGTGAAGCTTTCTTT
13	-	TRBV29-1	-	TRBJ2-5	CSVEAPAGETQYF	TGCAGCGTTGAGGCCCCTGCAGGGGAGACCCAGTACTTC
14	-	TRBV7-2	-	TRBJ2-1	CASSLRGSSTEQFF	TGTGCCAGCAGCTTACGTGGGAGTAGCACCGAGCAGTTCTTC
14	-	TRBV9	-	TRBJ2-2	CASSVVGEPGELFF	TGTGCCAGCAGCGTAGTTGGGGAGCCCGGGGAGCTGTTTTTT
18	-	TRBV16	-	TRBJ1-5	CASSQSMVGGASNQPQHF	TGTGCCAGCAGCCAATCGATGGTGGGGGGGGCGAGCAATCAGCCCCAGCATTTT
14	-	TRBV5-1	-	TRBJ2-2	CASSSQTTPGELFF	TGCGCCAGCAGCTCGCAAACGACACCCGGGGAGCTGTTTTTT
14	few	TRBV4-2	TRBD2	TRBJ2-1	CASGSGRDYNEQFF	TGTGCCAGCGGCAGCGGGAGGGACTACAATGAGCAGTTCTTC
15	-	TRBV11-2	-	TRBJ1-5	CASSPEAGQGQPQHF	TGTGCCAGCAGCCCAGAAGCAGGGCAAGGGCAGCCCCAGCATTTT
16	-	TRBV30	TRBD2	TRBJ2-7	CAWSVPGTSGTYEQYF	TGTGCCTGGAGTGTACCCGGGACTAGCGGGACCTACGAGCAGTACTTC
12	few	TRBV30	-	TRBJ2-5	CAWSLQGETQYF	TGTGCCTGGAGTTTGCAGGGGGAGACCCAGTACTTC
13	few	TRBV18	-	TRBJ2-2	CASSRTDTGELFF	TGTGCCAGCTCACGGACTGACACCGGGGAGCTGTTTTTT
16	few	TRBV6-5	-	TRBJ2-1	CASSYSGRGFANEQFF	TGTGCCAGCAGTTACTCGGGAAGGGGGTTTGCCAATGAGCAGTTCTTC